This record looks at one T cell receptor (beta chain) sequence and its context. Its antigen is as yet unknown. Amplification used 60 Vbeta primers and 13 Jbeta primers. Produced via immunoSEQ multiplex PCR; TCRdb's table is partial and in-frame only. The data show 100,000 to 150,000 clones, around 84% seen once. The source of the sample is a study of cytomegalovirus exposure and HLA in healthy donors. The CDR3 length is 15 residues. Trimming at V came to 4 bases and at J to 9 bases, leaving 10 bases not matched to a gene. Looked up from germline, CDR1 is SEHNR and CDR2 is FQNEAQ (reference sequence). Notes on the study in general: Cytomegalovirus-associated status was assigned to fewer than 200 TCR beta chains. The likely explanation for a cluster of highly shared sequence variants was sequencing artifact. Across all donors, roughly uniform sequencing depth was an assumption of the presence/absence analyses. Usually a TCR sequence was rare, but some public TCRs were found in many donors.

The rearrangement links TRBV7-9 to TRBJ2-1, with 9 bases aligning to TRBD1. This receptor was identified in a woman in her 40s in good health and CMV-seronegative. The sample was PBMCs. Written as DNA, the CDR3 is TGTGCCAGCAGCTCCCGGGACAGGGTGATGGGTGAGCAGTTCTTC. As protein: CASSSRDRVMGEQFF.